Listed here is a single T cell receptor beta chain. What it recognizes is unknown. This entry is derived from a study of T cell responses to AZD1222 COVID-19 vaccine. Here immunoSEQ multiplex PCR was the method, and the copy in TCRdb shows in-frame clones only, minus some. The sample contains approximately 150,000 clones, 90% of which appear only once. Whole-study results and caveats: Nearly half of spike-specific TCRs reportedly go after variant regions that carry no mutations.

CDR1 KGHDR and CDR2 SFDVKD come from the germline V gene. The trim removed 9 bases at V and 1 base at J, leaving 7 bases unmatched. This CDR3 region has 14 residues. J is TRBJ1-1 and V is TRBV24-1, with 7 bases matching TRBD1. Source: peripheral blood, taken 28 days after the second AZD1222 dose. The TCR was taken from an adult who received the AZD1222 COVID-19 vaccine. This chain's CDR3 is CATSSGQTNTEAFF. The CDR3 DNA is TGTGCCACCTCTTCGGGACAGACGAACACTGAAGCTTTCTTT.